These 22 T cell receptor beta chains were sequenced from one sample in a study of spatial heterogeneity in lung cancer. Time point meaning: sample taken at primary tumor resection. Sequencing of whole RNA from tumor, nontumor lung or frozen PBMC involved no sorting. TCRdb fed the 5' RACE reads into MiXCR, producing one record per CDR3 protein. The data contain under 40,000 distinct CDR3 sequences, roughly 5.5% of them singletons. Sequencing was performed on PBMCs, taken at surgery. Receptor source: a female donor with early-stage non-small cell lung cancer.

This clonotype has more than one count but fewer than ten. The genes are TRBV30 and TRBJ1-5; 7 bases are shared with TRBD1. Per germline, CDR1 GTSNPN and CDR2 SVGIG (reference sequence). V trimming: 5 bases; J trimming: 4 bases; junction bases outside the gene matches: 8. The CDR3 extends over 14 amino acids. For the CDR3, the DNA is TGTGCCTGGCGATCCACAGGGGAGAATCAGCCCCAGCATTTT. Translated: CAWRSTGENQPQHF.

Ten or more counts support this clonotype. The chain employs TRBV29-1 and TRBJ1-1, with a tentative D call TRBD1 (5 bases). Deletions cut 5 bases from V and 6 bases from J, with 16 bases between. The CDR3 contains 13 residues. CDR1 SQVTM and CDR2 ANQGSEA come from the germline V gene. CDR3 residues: CSVLSQGNAEAFF. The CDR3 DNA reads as TGCAGCGTTTTAAGTCAGGGCAACGCTGAAGCTTTCTTT.

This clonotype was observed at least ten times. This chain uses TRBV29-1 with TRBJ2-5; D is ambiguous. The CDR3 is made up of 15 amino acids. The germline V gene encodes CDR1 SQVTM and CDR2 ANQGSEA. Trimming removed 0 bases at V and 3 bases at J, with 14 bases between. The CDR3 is CSVEDLKGLEETQYF. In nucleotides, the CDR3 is TGCAGCGTTGAAGATCTCAAGGGCTTGGAAGAGACCCAGTACTTC.

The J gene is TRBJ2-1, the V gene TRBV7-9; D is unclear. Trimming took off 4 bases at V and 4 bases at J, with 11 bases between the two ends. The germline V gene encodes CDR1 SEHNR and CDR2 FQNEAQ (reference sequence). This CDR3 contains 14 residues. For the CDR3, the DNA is TGTGCCAGCAGCTCCTCCGCCCCATACAATGAGCAGTTCTTC. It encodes CASSSSAPYNEQFF. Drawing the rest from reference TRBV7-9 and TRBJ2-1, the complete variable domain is DTGVSQNPRHKITKRGQNVTFRCDPISEHNRLYWYRQTLGQGPEFLTYFQNEAQLEKSRLLSDRFSAERPKGSFSTLEIQRTEQGDSAMYLCASSSSAPYNEQFFGPGTRLTVL.

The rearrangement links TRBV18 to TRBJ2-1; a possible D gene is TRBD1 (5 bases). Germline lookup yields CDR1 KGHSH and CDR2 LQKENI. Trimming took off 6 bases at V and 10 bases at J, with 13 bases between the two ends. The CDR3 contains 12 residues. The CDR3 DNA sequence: TGTGCCAGCTCTCGACAGTTTGAGGAGCAGTTCTTC. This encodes CASSRQFEEQFF.

CDR3 protein: CASSTGLRGNYNEQFF. The CDR3 nucleotides are TGTGCCAGCAGCACAGGACTTAGGGGGAATTACAATGAGCAGTTCTTC. This chain connects TRBV13 to TRBJ2-1; D might be TRBD1 (6 bases). CDR3 length: 16 amino acids. V gave up 5 bases and J gave up 4 bases, with 18 bases separating them. The germline V gene encodes CDR1 PRHDT and CDR2 FYEKMQ (reference sequence).

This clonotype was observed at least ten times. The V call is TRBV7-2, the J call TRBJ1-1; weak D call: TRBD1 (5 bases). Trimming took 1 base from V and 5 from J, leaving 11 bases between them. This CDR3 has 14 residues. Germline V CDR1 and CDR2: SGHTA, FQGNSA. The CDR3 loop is CASSLVRVRTEAFF. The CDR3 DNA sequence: TGTGCCAGCAGCTTAGTCAGGGTTCGAACTGAAGCTTTCTTT.

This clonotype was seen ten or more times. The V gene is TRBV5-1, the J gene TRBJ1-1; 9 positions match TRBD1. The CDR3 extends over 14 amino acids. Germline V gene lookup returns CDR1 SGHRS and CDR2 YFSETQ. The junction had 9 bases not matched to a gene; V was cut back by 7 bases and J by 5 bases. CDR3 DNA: TGCGCCAGCCAACAGGGGGCGAGAGGGACTGAAGCTTTCTTT. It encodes CASQQGARGTEAFF.

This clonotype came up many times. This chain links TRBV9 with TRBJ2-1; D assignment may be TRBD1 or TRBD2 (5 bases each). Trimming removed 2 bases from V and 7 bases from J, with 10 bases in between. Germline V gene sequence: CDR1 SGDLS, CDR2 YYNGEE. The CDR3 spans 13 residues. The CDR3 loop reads CASSVGEGNEQFF. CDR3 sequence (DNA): TGTGCCAGCAGCGTCGGCGAGGGGAATGAGCAGTTCTTC.

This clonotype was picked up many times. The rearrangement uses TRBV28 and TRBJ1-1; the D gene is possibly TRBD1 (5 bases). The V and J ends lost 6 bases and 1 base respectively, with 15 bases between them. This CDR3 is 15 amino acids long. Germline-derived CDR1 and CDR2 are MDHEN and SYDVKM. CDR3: CASSPAAGRNTEAFF. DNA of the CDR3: TGTGCCAGCAGCCCCGCGGCGGGACGGAACACTGAAGCTTTCTTT.

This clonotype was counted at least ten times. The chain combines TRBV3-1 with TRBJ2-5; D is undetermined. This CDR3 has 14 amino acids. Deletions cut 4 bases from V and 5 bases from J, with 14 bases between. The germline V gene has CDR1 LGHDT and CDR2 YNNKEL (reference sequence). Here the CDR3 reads CASSRGTNGETQYF. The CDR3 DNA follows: TGTGCCAGCAGCCGCGGCACAAACGGGGAGACCCAGTACTTC.

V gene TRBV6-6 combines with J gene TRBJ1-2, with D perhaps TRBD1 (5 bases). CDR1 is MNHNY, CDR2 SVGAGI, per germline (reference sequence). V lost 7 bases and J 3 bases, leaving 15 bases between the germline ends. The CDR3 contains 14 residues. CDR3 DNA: TGTGCCAGCACCCCCCCCGGGGGGGACTATGGCTACACCTTC. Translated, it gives CASTPPGGDYGYTF.

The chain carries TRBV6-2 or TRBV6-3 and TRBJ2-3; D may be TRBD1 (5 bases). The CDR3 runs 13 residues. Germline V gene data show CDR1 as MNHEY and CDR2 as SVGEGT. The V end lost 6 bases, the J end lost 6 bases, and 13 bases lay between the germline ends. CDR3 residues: CASSQRTPDTQYF. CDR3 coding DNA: TGTGCCAGCAGCCAAAGGACACCTGATACGCAGTATTTT.

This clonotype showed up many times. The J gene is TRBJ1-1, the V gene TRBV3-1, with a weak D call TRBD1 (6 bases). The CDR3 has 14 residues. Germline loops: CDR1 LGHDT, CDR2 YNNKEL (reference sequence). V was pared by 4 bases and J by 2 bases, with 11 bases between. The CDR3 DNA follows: TGTGCCAGCAGCCCTCTCGGGGGCAACACTGAAGCTTTCTTT. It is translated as CASSPLGGNTEAFF.

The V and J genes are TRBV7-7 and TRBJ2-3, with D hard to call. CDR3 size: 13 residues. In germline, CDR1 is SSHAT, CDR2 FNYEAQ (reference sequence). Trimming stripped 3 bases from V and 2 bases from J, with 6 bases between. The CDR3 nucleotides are TGTGCCAGCAGCTTTCAGATCACAGATACGCAGTATTTT. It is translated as CASSFQITDTQYF. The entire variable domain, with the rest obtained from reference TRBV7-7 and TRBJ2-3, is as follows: GAGVSQSPRYKVTKRGQDVTLRCDPISSHATLYWYQQALGQGPEFLTYFNYEAQPDKSGLPSDRFSAERPEGSISTLTIQRTEQRDSAMYRCASSFQITDTQYFGPGTRLTVL.

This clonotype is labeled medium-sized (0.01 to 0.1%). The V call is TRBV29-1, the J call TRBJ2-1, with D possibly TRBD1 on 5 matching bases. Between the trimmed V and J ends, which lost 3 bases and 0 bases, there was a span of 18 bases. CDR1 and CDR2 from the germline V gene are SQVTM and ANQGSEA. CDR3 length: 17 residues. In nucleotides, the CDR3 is TGCAGCGTTGAGTGGTCCCGGGCAGGACACTCCTACAATGAGCAGTTCTTC. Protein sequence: CSVEWSRAGHSYNEQFF.

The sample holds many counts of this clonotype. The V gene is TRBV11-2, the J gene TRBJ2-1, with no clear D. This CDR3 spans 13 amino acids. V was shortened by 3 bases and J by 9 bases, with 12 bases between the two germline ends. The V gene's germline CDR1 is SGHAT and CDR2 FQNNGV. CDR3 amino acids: CASSFQTWGEQFF. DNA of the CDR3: TGTGCCAGCAGCTTTCAGACTTGGGGTGAGCAGTTCTTC.

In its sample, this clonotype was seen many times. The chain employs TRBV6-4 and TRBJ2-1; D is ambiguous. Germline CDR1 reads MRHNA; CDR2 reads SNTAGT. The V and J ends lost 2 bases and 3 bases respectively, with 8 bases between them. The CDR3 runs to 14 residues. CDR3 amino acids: CASSDRPGYNEQFF. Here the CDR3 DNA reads TGTGCCAGCAGTGACCGGCCAGGCTACAATGAGCAGTTCTTC.

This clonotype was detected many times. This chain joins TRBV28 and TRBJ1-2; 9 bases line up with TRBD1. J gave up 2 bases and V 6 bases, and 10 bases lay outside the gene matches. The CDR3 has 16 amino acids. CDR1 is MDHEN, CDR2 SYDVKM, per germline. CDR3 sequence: CASRDRGDRANYGYTF. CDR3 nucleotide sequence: TGTGCCAGCAGAGACAGGGGGGACAGGGCAAACTATGGCTACACCTTC.

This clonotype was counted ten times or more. Here the CDR3 DNA reads TGTGCCAGCAGCCCCGGGACAGGGGACGGTACAGATACGCAGTATTTT. Its translation: CASSPGTGDGTDTQYF. J is TRBJ2-3 and V is TRBV5-6, with TRBD1 matching over 10 bases. Germline V lookup: CDR1 SGHDT, CDR2 YYEEEE. The CDR3 is 16 amino acids. Germline trimming cut 4 bases from V and 3 bases from J; bases unmatched to any gene: 8.

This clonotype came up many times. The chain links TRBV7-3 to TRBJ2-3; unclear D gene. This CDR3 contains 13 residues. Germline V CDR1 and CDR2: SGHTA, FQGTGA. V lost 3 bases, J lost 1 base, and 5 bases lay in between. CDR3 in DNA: TGTGCCAGCAGCTTGCTAGGCACAGATACGCAGTATTTT. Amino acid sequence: CASSLLGTDTQYF.

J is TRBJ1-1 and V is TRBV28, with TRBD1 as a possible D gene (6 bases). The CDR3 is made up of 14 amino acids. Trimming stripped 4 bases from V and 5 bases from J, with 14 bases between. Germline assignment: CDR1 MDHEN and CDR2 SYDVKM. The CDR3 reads CASSYGGGGTEAFF. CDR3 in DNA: TGTGCCAGCAGTTATGGAGGGGGAGGGACTGAAGCTTTCTTT.